This T cell receptor (beta chain) is drawn from a study of OX40 agonist ivuxolimab in advanced cancers. On the study more broadly: Patients treated during dose escalation were battling hepatocellular carcinoma, melanoma, renal cell or head and neck cancer. The study's findings and limits: A proportion of nonresponders additionally exhibited low normalized T-cell clonal expansion.

The method was immunoSEQ multiplex PCR; TCRdb's version includes in-frame clones alone and lacks a portion of them. The sample yields about 66,000 clones, around 90% seen once. This clone has a single count. The antigen remains undetermined. Germline lookup yields CDR1 SGHNT and CDR2 YYREEE (reference sequence). The CDR3 loop spans 15 amino acids. V shed 4 bases, J shed 9 bases, and the junction held 10 bases outside the gene matches. This chain joins TRBV5-4 and TRBJ2-7; 13 nucleotides line up with TRBD2. Source: CD4+ or CD8+ T cells sorted from blood, taken in a trial of the OX40 agonist ivuxolimab. This clonotype was sampled from an adult with an advanced solid tumor such as melanoma, head and neck, liver or kidney cancer. Here the CDR3 DNA reads TGTGCCAGCAGCCCCAGGACTAGCGGGAGCCTCTCGCAGTACTTC. It specifies CASSPRTSGSLSQYF.